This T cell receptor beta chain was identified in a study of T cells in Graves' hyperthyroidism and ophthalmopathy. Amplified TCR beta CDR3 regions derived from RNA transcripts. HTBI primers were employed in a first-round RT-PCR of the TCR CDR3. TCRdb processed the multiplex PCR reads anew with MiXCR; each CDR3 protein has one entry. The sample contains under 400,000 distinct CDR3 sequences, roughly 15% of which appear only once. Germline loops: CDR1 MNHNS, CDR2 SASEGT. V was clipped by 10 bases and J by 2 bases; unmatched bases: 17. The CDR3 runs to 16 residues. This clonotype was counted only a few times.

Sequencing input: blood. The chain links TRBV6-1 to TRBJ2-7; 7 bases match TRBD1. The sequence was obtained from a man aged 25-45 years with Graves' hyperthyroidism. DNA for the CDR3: TGTGCCACCTCGGACAGGTGGGGATTTGGGACCTACGAGCAGTACTTC. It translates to CATSDRWGFGTYEQYF.